A selection of T cell receptor beta chains follows, all from one sample in a study of glioma-infiltrating T cells after dendritic cell vaccination. The repertoire was sequenced with immunoSEQ multiplex PCR; TCRdb's copy has only in-frame clones and lacks some. The sample lists nearly 85,000 clones, 80% to 90% occurring once. The input for sequencing was blood, taken before dendritic cell vaccination. The receptors shown here come from a human donor with glioblastoma. CDR3s include the opening cysteine and the closing phenylalanine or tryptophan. The D gene is left open where the match is weak. Size values are once, few and many counts, or a class for expanded clones, and some rows have none.

J | size | V | D | DNA | CDR3
TRBJ1-4 | NA | TRBV5-4 | NA | TGTGCCAGCAGCTTGGAAACAGGCATTAATGAAAAACTGTTTTTT | CASSLETGINEKLFF
TRBJ2-2 | once | TRBV6-6 | TRBD1 | TGTGCCAGCTCGTCGGGGACAGGGGGGGACACCGGGGAGCTGTTTTTT | CASSSGTGGDTGELFF
TRBJ1-6 | NA | TRBV5-6 | NA | TGTGCCAGCAGCTCCCTCTCGGGGGATGTTAGTAATTCACCCCTCCACTTT | CASSSLSGDVSNSPLHF
TRBJ1-2 | NA | TRBV10-3 | NA | TGTGCCATCAGCGCCCAGGACAGTACTAGGTATGGCTACACCTTC | CAISAQDSTRYGYTF
TRBJ2-7 | NA | TRBV6-1 | NA | TGTGCCAGCAGTGAGGCAGGTACCTACGAGCAGTACTTC | CASSEAGTYEQYF
TRBJ2-2 | NA | TRBV5-4 | TRBD2 | TGTGCCAGCAGCGCCGGGACTAAAAACACCGGGGAGCTGTTTTTT | CASSAGTKNTGELFF
TRBJ1-1 | NA | TRBV5-4 | NA | TGTGCCAGCAGCTTACAGGGTAACACTGAAGCTTTCTTT | CASSLQGNTEAFF
TRBJ1-1 | NA | TRBV6-5 | NA | TGTGCCAGCAGTTATATGCAGGAGGGCACTGAAGCTTTCTTT | CASSYMQEGTEAFF
TRBJ2-3 | NA | TRBV4-1 | TRBD1 | TGCGCCAGCAGCCAACCAGGGGGCGAGGATACGCAGTATTTT | CASSQPGGEDTQYF
TRBJ2-7 | NA | TRBV5-5 | TRBD1 | TGTGCCAGCAGCTACGGACAGGGTGGGTACGAGCAGTACTTC | CASSYGQGGYEQYF
TRBJ2-1 | NA | TRBV30 | NA | TGTGCCTGGAGTGTCCCCGCCCGGGCGGGGCCTAGAGTCTACAATGAGCAGTTCTTC | CAWSVPARAGPRVYNEQFF
TRBJ2-2 | once | TRBV9 | TRBD1 | TGTGCCAGCAGCGTAGGACAGGGAAACACCGGGGAGCTGTTTTTT | CASSVGQGNTGELFF
TRBJ2-5 | NA | TRBV6-5 | TRBD1 | TGTGCCAGCAGTTACGGGCAGGGGGCTTGGGAGACCCAGTACTTC | CASSYGQGAWETQYF
TRBJ2-1 | NA | TRBV9 | NA | TGTGCCAGCAGCGTAGGGCTGAATGAGCAGTTCTTC | CASSVGLNEQFF
TRBJ2-2 | NA | TRBV2 | TRBD1 | TGTGCCAGCAGACAGACAGGGTCCGCCGGGGAGCTGTTTTTT | CASRQTGSAGELFF
TRBJ2-7 | NA | TRBV2 | TRBD1 | TGTGCCAGCAGTGAAATTGGGACAGGGCAGTACGAGCAGTACTTC | CASSEIGTGQYEQYF
TRBJ2-7 | few | TRBV19 | NA | TGTGCCAGTAGCCCATGGAGCTCCTACGAGCAGTACTTC | CASSPWSSYEQYF
TRBJ2-1 | once | TRBV9 | TRBD1 | TGTGCCAGCAGCGTAACAGGGGAGAATGAGCAGTTCTTC | CASSVTGENEQFF
TRBJ1-1 | NA | TRBV2 | NA | TGTGCCAGCAGTGTGCGGAACACTGAAGCTTTCTTT | CASSVRNTEAFF
TRBJ2-1 | NA | TRBV11-3 | TRBD1 | TGTGCCAGCAGCAAAGTAACAGGGGGTACTGAGCAGTTCTTC | CASSKVTGGTEQFF
TRBJ2-1 | once | TRBV7-9 | NA | TGTGCCAGCAGCTCGACTGAGAACAATGAGCAGTTCTTC | CASSSTENNEQFF
TRBJ2-1 | NA | TRBV5-1 | NA | TGCGCCAGCAGCTTGCTACCTGGGGGCTGGTTTGGGGAGCAGTTCTTC | CASSLLPGGWFGEQFF
TRBJ2-5 | few | TRBV15 | NA | TGTGCCACCAGCAGGGAGGACAACAGGGATGAGACCCAGTACTTC | CATSREDNRDETQYF
TRBJ2-7 | NA | TRBV10-3 | TRBD2 | TGTGCCACCTCTGGCGGGCGACTAGCGCAAGTCTACGAGCAGTACTTC | CATSGGRLAQVYEQYF
TRBJ2-3 | NA | TRBV27 | TRBD2 | TGTGCCAGCAGTCGCGAACTAGCGGGGGACACAGATACGCAGTATTTT | CASSRELAGDTDTQYF
TRBJ2-5 | NA | TRBV5-1 | TRBD2 | TGCGCCAGCAGCTTGTGGGCGGGGGGCCAAGAGACCCAGTACTTC | CASSLWAGGQETQYF